The clone carrying this T cell receptor beta chain has ten or more counts. Molecular barcoding with unique molecular identifiers was used for the TCRbeta library. A single record per CDR3 protein comes from TCRdb applying MiXCR to the PCR reads. The data contain 190,000 or so distinct CDR3 sequences, approximately 6.8% of them singletons. These data belong to a study of T-cell reconstitution after alpha-beta-depleted transplantation in children. The source of this sequence is a human donor who donated a stem cell graft to a child with Wiskott-Aldrich syndrome. This specimen was PBMCs from the stem cell graft donor, taken from the stem cell graft.

For the CDR3, the DNA is TGTGCCAGCAGCTTACTCGGGGGAAGGTCCTACGAGCAGTACTTC. Its protein is CASSLLGGRSYEQYF. The J gene is TRBJ2-7, the V gene TRBV7-2, with D possibly TRBD2 on 6 matching bases. CDR1 is SGHTA and CDR2 is FQGNSA in the germline V gene. The CDR3 is made up of 15 amino acids. V lost 2 bases and J lost 1, with 12 bases in between.